Below, 2 T cell receptor beta chains from the same sample are listed, as sequenced in a study of a mutant IDH1 vaccine in newly diagnosed glioma. Noted time point: week 23, last vaccination. The content of each vaccine dose was 300 ug of mutant IDH1 20-mer peptide, and topical imiquimod accompanied it. Their target antigens are unknown. This table comes from immunoSEQ multiplex PCR, and its TCRdb copy is limited to in-frame clones, with some not included. The data contain 38,000 or so clones, approximately 80% of them singletons. The source was PBMCs, collected from a glioma patient whose treatment included an IDH1 peptide vaccine. All receptors derive from a man aged 40-49 years with glioma.

The V gene is TRBV15, the J gene TRBJ2-1, with D unresolved. V was cut by 8 bases and J by 5 bases, with 13 bases left in between. Germline V gene lookup returns CDR1 LNHNV and CDR2 YYDKDF (reference sequence). The CDR3 runs to 13 residues. Written as DNA, the CDR3 is TGTGCCACCTCTTCCCCCAGAGACAATGAGCAGTTCTTC. Protein product: CATSSPRDNEQFF.

This rearrangement joins TRBV30 to TRBJ2-2; TRBD1 aligns across 10 bases. V shed 4 bases, J shed 0 bases, and the junction held 11 bases outside the gene matches. CDR3 size: 18 residues. Germline V gives CDR1 GTSNPN, CDR2 SVGIG (reference sequence). CDR3 in DNA: TGTGCCTGGACCAAACGGGGGACAGGGGCCCCGAACACCGGGGAGCTGTTTTTT. Its protein product is CAWTKRGTGAPNTGELFF.